The sequence of this T cell receptor beta chain was determined in a study of blood T cell repertoires in COVID-19. Study-level information: Sources were T cells, B-cell-depleted T cells, or PBMCs; the material itself was cDNA or gDNA.

The study recruited people aged about 18 to 89 years across roughly 23 US areas. In the 2 weeks before study entry, exposed participants met a COVID-19 case, which was PCR-confirmed or clinician-diagnosed. As processed by the authors: From reference gene primer amplification, estimates of nucleated cell counts were derived. Sequenced by immunoSEQ multiplex PCR; TCRdb stores in-frame clones only, minus some. V and J calls plus clone size are reproduced from that table; the DNA served to infer D and trimming. The data contain some 240,000 clones, roughly 84% of them singletons. CDR1 and CDR2 from the germline V gene are KGHSH and LQKENI. The CDR3 totals 17 residues. V was trimmed by 3 bases and J by 0 bases, leaving 14 bases between them.

This clonotype was obtained from a woman in her forties or fifties who had been exposed to COVID-19. The chain employs TRBV18 and TRBJ1-4; D not resolved. The sequenced material came from PBMCs or T cells enriched from blood (not recorded which). CDR3 nucleotides: TGTGCCAGCTCACCGAGGGTACACTCAGCAACTAATGAAAAACTGTTTTTT. This encodes CASSPRVHSATNEKLFF. Drawing the rest from reference TRBV18 and TRBJ1-4, the complete variable domain is NAGVMQNPRHLVRRRGQEARLRCSPMKGHSHVYWYRQLPEEGLKFMVYLQKENIIDESGMPKERFSAEFPKEGPSILRIQQVVRGDSAAYFCASSPRVHSATNEKLFFGSGTQLSVL.